This T cell receptor beta chain was captured in a study of graft-versus-host responses after intestinal transplantation. General study results and limits: An association linked early post-transplant HvG declines with peak circulating GvH clone levels.

To note about this clone: The antigen is undetermined.

There are 15 residues in the CDR3. Between the trimmed V and J ends, which lost 5 bases and 5 bases, there was a span of 17 bases. In germline, CDR1 is SGHRS, CDR2 YFSETQ. Clones were read by immunoSEQ multiplex PCR, and TCRdb kept only the in-frame ones, dropping some. The sample records about 120,000 clones, over 85% being singletons. The sample here was unstimulated CD4+ T cells sorted from spleen or lymph node cells, taken before transplant. The rearrangement links TRBV5-1 to TRBJ2-1, with D hard to call. This sequence originates from a human donor who was the organ donor for an intestinal transplant. The CDR3 bases are TGCGCCAGCAGGCCTCGGACCGCCCTTAACAATGAGCAGTTCTTC. Protein sequence: CASRPRTALNNEQFF.